The TCR beta chain under discussion was sequenced for a study of blood T cell repertoires in COVID-19. Overall study: The origin of the acute and convalescent COVID-19 samples was the United States, Italy and Spain. The cDNA or gDNA used as material had been derived from T cells, B-cell-depleted T cells, or PBMCs.

A Seattle source enrolled patients during active infection and followed them longitudinally. Under the authors' procedure: Researchers report that nucleated cell counts were estimated from reference gene primer amplification. The table came from immunoSEQ multiplex PCR; TCRdb's copy has only in-frame clones and leaves some out. D and trimming were read from the DNA, whereas the V and J calls and clone size are those reported in that table. Of about 52,000 clones in the sample, 82% are singletons; the top ten hold 9.5% to 13%. CDR3 size: 15 residues. Germline CDR1 LNHDA, CDR2 SQIVND (reference sequence). V dropped 3 bases and J dropped 5; count of bases not matched to a gene: 6.

The clonotype originates from an elderly man with COVID-19, enrolled during active disease. The J gene is TRBJ1-4, the V gene TRBV19, with TRBD1 identical over 7 bases. What was sequenced was peripheral blood. The CDR3 DNA sequence: TGTGCCAGTAGTATGGCGGGACAGTTAAATGAAAAACTGTTTTTT. The encoded protein is CASSMAGQLNEKLFF.